A selection of T cell receptor beta chains follows, all from one sample in a study of T cells in Graves' hyperthyroidism and ophthalmopathy. One entry per CDR3 protein results from TCRdb running MiXCR on the multiplex PCR reads. The data show hundreds of thousands of distinct CDR3 sequences, approximately 14% seen once. The sequencing input was blood. The receptors come from a woman between 40 and 55 years old with Graves' ophthalmopathy. CDR3s include the opening cysteine and the closing phenylalanine or tryptophan. Each record gives: D gene, V gene, J gene, clone size, CDR3 DNA, CDR3 protein. The D gene is left open where the match is weak. Clone sizes are given selectively: once, few, many, or a class where the clone is expanded.

TRBD1	TRBV6-5	TRBJ1-1	many	TGTGCCAGCAGTTACGGGACAGGGGCGCACACTGAAGCTTTCTTT	CASSYGTGAHTEAFF
TRBD1	TRBV25-1	TRBJ1-4	many	TGTGCCAGCAGTGATAGGGGACAGGGGGCCGGACTGGGGAAACTGTTTTTT	CASSDRGQGAGLGKLFF
-	TRBV19	TRBJ2-2	many	TGTGCCAGTAGTATCCAGCCAGCGAACACCGGGGAGCTGTTTTTT	CASSIQPANTGELFF
-	TRBV11-3	TRBJ1-2	many	TGTGCCAGCAGCTTAGATCCAGGGGCCTATGGCTACACCTTC	CASSLDPGAYGYTF
-	TRBV2	TRBJ1-3	many	TGTGCCAGCAGTGTTGACAGAAGCTCTGGAAACACCATATATTTT	CASSVDRSSGNTIYF
-	TRBV18	TRBJ2-6	few	TGTGCCAGCTCAACTAGTAGCTCTGGGGCCAACGTCCTGACTTTC	CASSTSSSGANVLTF
TRBD2	TRBV4-1	TRBJ2-5	many	TGCGCCAGCAGCCAAGCGTCCAGCGGGAGACGGGGCCAAGAGACCCAGTACTTC	CASSQASSGRRGQETQYF
TRBD1	TRBV6-1	TRBJ1-5	many	TGTGCCAGCAGTGATTGGACAGGGGATTTTGGTCAGCCCCAGCATTTT	CASSDWTGDFGQPQHF
TRBD2	TRBV30	TRBJ2-7	-	TGTGCCTGGAGTGTAGGACTAGCGGCCTACGAGCAGTACTTC	CAWSVGLAAYEQYF
-	TRBV28	TRBJ2-7	-	TGTGCCAGCAGAAATAGCAGGGAGCAGTACTTC	CASRNSREQYF
TRBD1	TRBV29-1	TRBJ1-5	few	TGCAGCGCAAGACAGGGTTCAGGTCAGCCCCAGCATTTT	CSARQGSGQPQHF
-	TRBV4-1	TRBJ2-7	many	TGCGCCAGCAGCCAGAGGGGGGCAAGCTCCTACGAGCAGTACTTC	CASSQRGASSYEQYF
-	TRBV28	TRBJ1-2	many	TGTGCCAGCAGTCCCCCCCCAGGGGTTGGTAGCTATGGCTACACCTTC	CASSPPPGVGSYGYTF
TRBD2	TRBV7-2	TRBJ2-7	many	TGTGCCAGCAGCCTCTACTATGGGAGGGCCGCCGAGCAGTACTTC	CASSLYYGRAAEQYF
TRBD1	TRBV20-1	TRBJ2-7	few	TGCAGTGCTACCTACCAGGGGGTATCCGAGCAGTACTTC	CSATYQGVSEQYF
-	TRBV7-9	TRBJ2-7	medium-sized	TGTGCCAGCAGCCTCACTGGGACTGAACGGAATTACTTC	CASSLTGTERNYF
-	TRBV12-3/TRBV12-4	TRBJ2-5	many	TGTGCCAGCAGGATTCGTAGAAACGGCGAGACCCAGTACTTC	CASRIRRNGETQYF
TRBD2	TRBV11-2	TRBJ2-5	many	TGTGCCAGCAGCTTACTTAGCGGGAGGGGAGAGACCCAGTACTTC	CASSLLSGRGETQYF
-	TRBV6-5	TRBJ2-5	many	TGTGCCAGCAGTTACTCGAGTAGCGAACCTCAACAGACCCAGTACTTC	CASSYSSSEPQQTQYF
-	TRBV6-5	TRBJ1-2	-	TGTGCCAGCAGTTCAATAGACAGCCCTATTTTC	CASSSIDSPIF
-	TRBV6-5	TRBJ1-2	many	TGTGCCAGCAGTTCCCCAGGGAACTATGGCTACACCTTC	CASSSPGNYGYTF
-	TRBV24-1	TRBJ2-5	-	TGTGCCACCAGTGATAACAGAGTGAGCCAAGAGACCCAGTACTTC	CATSDNRVSQETQYF
-	TRBV28	TRBJ1-1	many	TGTGCCAGCAACTCGGGGGCCACTGAAGCTTTCTTT	CASNSGATEAFF
-	TRBV15	TRBJ2-5	-	TGTGCCACCAGCAGAGATGGGGGCCAGCTAGTGGAGACCCAGTACTTC	CATSRDGGQLVETQYF
-	TRBV11-2	TRBJ2-7	-	TGTGCCAGCAGCTTAGAGGTACGGCAGTCCTACGAGCAGTATTTC	CASSLEVRQSYEQYF
-	TRBV7-2	TRBJ1-2	many	TGTGCCAGCAGCTTAGGGAGGATCTATGGCTACACCTTC	CASSLGRIYGYTF
-	TRBV6-5	TRBJ1-2	-	TGTGCCAGCAGTTACAGACAGGCGGACTATGGCTACACCTTC	CASSYRQADYGYTF
TRBD1	TRBV4-3	TRBJ2-5	many	TGCGCCAGCAGCCAAGAGACAGGGGGGAGGGCAATTACCCAGTACTTC	CASSQETGGRAITQYF
TRBD1	TRBV5-1	TRBJ2-7	many	TGCGCCAGCAGCTATCAGGACGGGACAGGGGCCTACGAGCAGTACTTC	CASSYQDGTGAYEQYF
-	TRBV9	TRBJ2-7	many	TGTGCCAGCAGCGTAGGTGCAGCGCTTTACGAGCAGTACTTC	CASSVGAALYEQYF
-	TRBV6-2/TRBV6-3	TRBJ1-1	many	TGTGCCAGCAGTTACAACGGAGGGGCTGAAGCTTTCTTT	CASSYNGGAEAFF
TRBD1	TRBV28	TRBJ1-5	many	TGTGCCAGCAGTGGGGGACAGGGGATCAATCAGCCCCAGCATTTT	CASSGGQGINQPQHF
TRBD1	TRBV6-5	TRBJ2-7	-	TGTGCCAGCAGTATCGACAGGGGGACCTCCTACGAGCAGTACTTC	CASSIDRGTSYEQYF
TRBD2	TRBV9	TRBJ2-7	-	TGTGCCAGCAGCGCGGGGGAGGGCTCCTACGAGCAGTACTTC	CASSAGEGSYEQYF
-	TRBV27	TRBJ1-4	-	TGTGCCAGCAGTCTGGTCACACCTGGTGAAAAACTGCTTTTT	CASSLVTPGEKLLF
-	TRBV2	TRBJ2-7	-	TGTGCCAGCAGTGAAGATATGTTCGCCTACGAGCAGTACTTC	CASSEDMFAYEQYF